These 18 T cell receptor beta chains were sequenced from one sample in a study of STAT3 mutations in large granular lymphocyte leukemia. For these TCRs, the target antigens are not known. Using immunoSEQ multiplex PCR, the repertoire was profiled, and TCRdb retains in-frame clones only, with some absent. The sample has 40,000 to 50,000 clones; around 80% are singletons. Study conclusions and caveats: Every T-LGLL patient had at least one immunodominant TCRbeta clonotype.

What was sequenced was PBMCs. These TCRs come from a human donor with T large granular lymphocyte leukemia. Some clones in this sample may be carry-over from other donors' samples.

This clone was picked up one time. V is TRBV28 and J is TRBJ2-5; 14 bases are shared with TRBD2. V trimming: 5 bases; J trimming: 4 bases; junction bases outside the gene matches: 6. CDR1 is MDHEN, CDR2 SYDVKM, per germline. The length of the CDR3 is 16 residues. The CDR3 sequence: CASSARLAGGRETQYF. The CDR3 DNA sequence: TGTGCCAGCAGTGCCAGACTAGCGGGGGGGCGAGAGACCCAGTACTTC. Supplemented by reference TRBV28 and TRBJ2-5, the full variable domain reads DVKVTQSSRYLVKRTGEKVFLECVQDMDHENMFWYRQDPGLGLRLIYFSYDVKMKEKGDIPEGYSVSREKKERFSLILESASTNQTSMYLCASSARLAGGRETQYFGPGTRLLVL.

The chain combines TRBV30 with TRBJ2-5; D not resolved. The CDR3 is 15 residues long. Germline V CDR1 and CDR2: GTSNPN, SVGIG (reference sequence). The V end lost 3 bases, the J end lost 1 base, and 15 bases lay between the germline ends. This chain's CDR3 is CAWRGATDPQETQYF. DNA of the CDR3: TGTGCCTGGAGGGGCGCCACAGACCCCCAAGAGACCCAGTACTTC.

The chain links TRBV14 to TRBJ2-1; D is possibly TRBD2 (6 bases). Germline CDR1 is SGHDN and CDR2 is FVKESK. V was clipped by 1 base and J by 7 bases, with 17 bases between them. This CDR3 is built from 16 residues. CDR3 coding DNA: TGTGCCAGCAGCCAAGCCTCGACTAGGCCGTCTAATGAGCAGTTCTTC. Translating it yields CASSQASTRPSNEQFF.

This clone was detected once. The V call is TRBV10-2, the J call TRBJ1-1; tentative D call: TRBD1 (5 bases). Germline lookup yields CDR1 WSHSY and CDR2 SAAADI. The CDR3 loop spans 14 amino acids. Between the trimmed V and J ends, which lost 5 bases and 6 bases, there was a span of 16 bases. The CDR3 nucleotides read TGCGCCAGCAGTCAGGTGGGGGAGTCTTCTGAAGCTTTCTTT. This codes for CASSQVGESSEAFF.

This clone was picked up one time. The chain links TRBV6-4 to TRBJ2-3; D is possibly TRBD2 (7 bases). Germline V gene lookup returns CDR1 MRHNA and CDR2 SNTAGT. The germline V and J ends were trimmed by 6 bases and 5 bases, with 18 bases remaining between them. This CDR3 has 15 amino acids. The DNA of the CDR3 is TGTGCCAGCAGCTCCGAAGGGGGGGGTGAAGATACGCAGTATTTT. Translating gives CASSSEGGGEDTQYF.

This clone was observed a few times. The CDR3 sequence is CASSLSLGNLSNQPQHF. CDR3 sequence (DNA): TGTGCCAGCAGCTTATCCCTTGGGAACTTAAGCAATCAGCCCCAGCATTTT. J is TRBJ1-5 and V is TRBV11-3; D unclear. This CDR3 is built from 17 residues. Trimming removed 2 bases at V and 1 base at J, with 15 bases between. Per germline, CDR1 SGHNT and CDR2 YENEEA.

This chain joins TRBV19 and TRBJ1-2; unclear D gene. The V and J ends lost 7 bases and 1 base respectively, with 13 bases between them. The CDR3 is made up of 14 amino acids. The germline gives CDR1 LNHDA, CDR2 SQIVND (reference sequence). The CDR3 region has the DNA TGTGCCAGTACCCGAAACAGTTTTAACTATGGCTACACCTTC. Translated: CASTRNSFNYGYTF.

In regard to this clone: One end of the junction fails to match germline, which may point to a read error. V usage is TRBV7-7 and J usage is TRBJ2-7; D uncertain. Germline lookup yields CDR1 SSHAT and CDR2 FNYEAQ (reference sequence). CDR3 length equals 13 residues. CDR3 region: CASSLSPMDEQYF. DNA for the CDR3: TGTGCTAGCAGCTTAAGCCCCATGGACGAGCAGTACTTC.

The chain uses TRBV30 and TRBJ2-7; D is uncertain. Trimming stripped 1 base from V and 2 bases from J, with 9 bases between. This CDR3 has 13 residues. Germline CDR1 and CDR2: GTSNPN and SVGIG (reference sequence). CDR3 nucleotides: TGTGCCTGGAGTGAGGCAGCCACCTACGAGCAGTACTTC. The encoded protein is CAWSEAATYEQYF.

This clone appeared a single time. The chain is built from TRBV18 and TRBJ1-6, with 9 bases fitting TRBD1. Trimming cost V 1 base and J 4 bases; bases outside gene matches: 5. Germline loops: CDR1 KGHSH, CDR2 LQKENI. This CDR3 is 17 amino acids long. The CDR3 sequence is CASSPRTGGSYNSPLHF. CDR3 in DNA: TGTGCCAGCTCACCACGAACAGGGGGCTCTTATAATTCACCCCTCCACTTT.

This clone was observed a handful of times. The chain couples TRBV2 to TRBJ2-5; 9 bases fit TRBD2. Germline V gives CDR1 SNHLY, CDR2 FYNNEI. CDR3 length: 15 amino acids. V lost 5 bases and J lost 1; bases outside the gene matches: 5. This CDR3 is CASSTGLARQETQYF. CDR3 nucleotide sequence: TGTGCCAGCAGTACAGGACTAGCGCGCCAAGAGACCCAGTACTTC.

This chain links TRBV18 with TRBJ1-5, with D possibly matching TRBD1 (5 bases). V was trimmed by 4 bases and J by 5 bases, leaving 9 bases between them. Per the germline V gene, CDR1 is KGHSH and CDR2 is LQKENI. CDR3 size: 13 residues. In DNA, the CDR3 is TGTGCCAGCTCACAGGGACGAGATCAGCCCCAGCATTTT. Translation gives CASSQGRDQPQHF.

The chain is built from TRBV7-9 and TRBJ1-4; 10 positions agree with TRBD1. The germline V gene has CDR1 SEHNR and CDR2 FQNEAQ (reference sequence). V was clipped by 5 bases and J by 8 bases; unmatched bases: 5. The CDR3 sequence is 14 residues long. In nucleotides, the CDR3 is TGTGCCAGCAGCGTGGGACAGGGGATGGAAAAACTGTTTTTT. Translating it yields CASSVGQGMEKLFF.

The chain combines TRBV7-9 with TRBJ1-6; a possible D gene is TRBD1 (6 bases). Per the germline V gene, CDR1 is SEHNR and CDR2 is FQNEAQ (reference sequence). Trimming took 5 bases from V and 4 from J, leaving 12 bases between them. The CDR3 runs 15 residues. For the CDR3, the DNA is TGTGCCAGCAGCCCAGAGCAGGGGTATAATTCACCCCTCCACTTT. It is translated as CASSPEQGYNSPLHF.

The V call is TRBV7-6, the J call TRBJ1-2; the D gene is possibly TRBD1 (5 bases). Germline V gives CDR1 SGHVS, CDR2 FNYEAQ. V was cut by 3 bases and J by 3 bases, with 8 bases left in between. The CDR3 spans 13 residues. The CDR3, as DNA: TGTGCCAGCAGCTTCGGGGGGGACTATGGCTACACCTTC. Its translation is CASSFGGDYGYTF.

The rearrangement joins TRBV11-2 to TRBJ1-4, with D maybe TRBD1 (5 bases). CDR3 length: 14 residues. Germline V gene sequence: CDR1 SGHAT, CDR2 FQNNGV. Trimming took off 6 bases at V and 7 bases at J, with 15 bases between the two ends. This CDR3 reads CASRGLLRGEKLFF. Written as DNA, the CDR3 is TGTGCCAGCAGGGGACTCCTCCGCGGTGAAAAACTGTTTTTT.

V gene TRBV11-2 combines with J gene TRBJ2-3, with 9 bases lining up with TRBD1. Trimming at V came to 1 base and at J to 6 bases, leaving 11 bases not matched to a gene. Germline CDR1 reads SGHAT; CDR2 reads FQNNGV. CDR3 length: 17 residues. The CDR3 is CASSLVHLQGAGDTQYF. DNA of the CDR3: TGTGCCAGCAGCTTAGTCCATTTACAGGGGGCTGGGGATACGCAGTATTTT.

The rearrangement uses TRBV6-4 and TRBJ2-3; D may correspond to TRBD1 or TRBD2 (6 bases each). The CDR3 is made up of 14 amino acids. In germline, CDR1 is MRHNA, CDR2 SNTAGT. Trimming stripped 3 bases from V and 6 bases from J, with 13 bases between. The CDR3 bases are TGTGCCAGCAGTGAACAGGGAGGCAAGGATACGCAGTATTTT. It translates to CASSEQGGKDTQYF.